This entry describes one T cell receptor (beta chain). V trimming: 6 bases; J trimming: 8 bases; junction bases outside the gene matches: 7. The CDR3 sequence is 15 residues long. Looked up from germline, CDR1 is SEHNR and CDR2 is FQNEAQ (reference sequence). The sample originates from a study of response to subunit inactivated influenza vaccine. TCRdb itself ran the RT-PCR reads through MiXCR, one entry per CDR3 protein. This table holds some 570,000 distinct CDR3 sequences, around 11% found once. The same sample was also studied in work on T cells expressing NK-cell markers. This second report adds: 5'RACE template switching with UMIs produced the TCR beta cDNA. Evidence did not settle whether expanded NKG2C+ T cell clones targeted HCMV.

Sequences were derived from PBMCs from blood, sampled on the day of vaccination. The chain recombines TRBV7-9 with TRBJ2-1; the match to TRBD2 covers 13 bases. The clonotype comes from a man aged 50 to 59 who received an inactivated influenza vaccine. This chain's CDR3 is CASSQTSGRYDEQFF. CDR3 nucleotides: TGTGCCAGCAGTCAGACTAGCGGGAGGTATGATGAGCAGTTCTTC. The complete variable domain, with remaining parts taken from reference TRBV7-9 and TRBJ2-1, reads DTGVSQNPRHKITKRGQNVTFRCDPISEHNRLYWYRQTLGQGPEFLTYFQNEAQLEKSRLLSDRFSAERPKGSFSTLEIQRTEQGDSAMYLCASSQTSGRYDEQFFGPGTRLTVL.